These T cell receptor beta chains were read from a single sample in a study of blood T cell repertoires in COVID-19. Sequencing used immunoSEQ multiplex PCR; TCRdb keeps in-frame clones, though not all of them. The sample gives 55,000 to 80,000 clones, around four fifths of which show up once; approximately 5.3% is in the top ten. Sequenced input: peripheral blood. Every receptor here comes from a man aged 45-60 years with active COVID-19. The CDR3 runs from the conserved cysteine through the conserved F or W. The D gene is left open where the match is weak. Rows may omit the clone size; those that give it use once, few, many or a size class.

J gene,V gene,D gene,clone size,CDR3 protein,CDR3 DNA
TRBJ1-1,TRBV7-3,TRBD1,-,CASSLTGQGAMNTEAFF,TGTGCCAGCAGCTTAACGGGGCAGGGGGCCATGAACACTGAAGCTTTCTTT
TRBJ2-3,TRBV7-7,-,once,CASSALEADTQYF,TGTGCCAGCAGCGCCTTGGAGGCAGATACGCAGTATTTT
TRBJ1-3,TRBV2,-,-,CASSDWVRGNTIYF,TGTGCCAGCAGTGATTGGGTCAGGGGAAACACCATATATTTT
TRBJ1-5,TRBV12-5,-,-,CASGSEGRRGGNQPQHF,TGTGCTAGTGGTTCCGAAGGCCGAAGAGGCGGCAATCAGCCCCAGCATTTT
TRBJ1-4,TRBV18,-,-,CASSPGATNEKLFF,TGTGCCAGCTCACCGGGCGCAACTAATGAAAAACTGTTTTTT
TRBJ2-7,TRBV18,TRBD2,-,CASSPGTSDYEQYF,TGTGCCAGCTCACCCGGGACTAGCGACTACGAGCAGTACTTC
TRBJ1-5,TRBV19,TRBD1,-,CASSRDRGDQPQHF,TGTGCCAGTAGTCGGGACAGGGGAGATCAGCCCCAGCATTTT
TRBJ2-7,TRBV27,TRBD2,-,CASSRWTSGSYEQYF,TGTGCCAGCAGCCGGTGGACTAGCGGCTCCTACGAGCAGTACTTC
TRBJ1-6,TRBV9,TRBD1,-,CASSVAGQWSPLHF,TGTGCCAGCAGCGTAGCGGGACAGTGGTCACCCCTCCACTTT
TRBJ1-1,TRBV18,-,few,CASSPQGMNTEAFF,TGTGCCAGCTCACCACAGGGGATGAACACTGAAGCTTTCTTT
TRBJ2-1,TRBV5-1,-,-,CASTSAGEQFF,TGCGCCAGCACGTCAGCAGGTGAGCAGTTCTTC
TRBJ2-1,TRBV3-1/TRBV3-2,-,-,CASSSRGGGLYNEQFF,TGTGCCAGCAGCTCCCGAGGGGGGGGTTTGTACAATGAGCAGTTCTTC
TRBJ2-5,TRBV7-2,TRBD1,-,CASSLLRGRFETQYF,TGTGCCAGCAGCCTCCTCAGGGGGCGGTTCGAGACCCAGTACTTC
TRBJ2-7,TRBV2,TRBD1,few,CASRAGTGVYEQYF,TGTGCCAGCAGGGCCGGGACAGGGGTTTACGAGCAGTACTTC
TRBJ1-1,TRBV6-2/TRBV6-3,TRBD1,-,CASSYGLRGRSTEAFF,TGTGCCAGCAGTTACGGGCTCAGGGGGCGAAGCACTGAAGCTTTCTTT
TRBJ2-2,TRBV27,-,-,CASKPGHTNTGELFF,TGTGCCAGCAAGCCGGGACATACGAACACCGGGGAGCTGTTTTTT
TRBJ2-3,TRBV7-8,TRBD2,-,CASSLVVAGGGTQYF,TGTGCCAGCAGCTTAGTGGTAGCGGGGGGGGGCACGCAGTATTTT
TRBJ2-7,TRBV19,TRBD1,-,CASSTDRRYEQYF,TGTGCCAGTAGTACGGACAGGCGCTACGAGCAGTACTTC
TRBJ1-3,TRBV11-2,-,-,CASSSSGPGRRNTIYF,TGTGCCAGCAGTTCTTCAGGGCCAGGGAGGCGAAACACCATATATTTT
TRBJ2-1,TRBV7-9,TRBD2,-,CASSFLAGTYNEQFF,TGTGCCAGCAGCTTCCTAGCGGGGACCTACAATGAGCAGTTCTTC